Presented here are 15 T cell receptor beta chains from one specimen sequenced in a study of T cells in localized non-small cell lung cancer (dated by TCRdb to 2018 to 2021). Library creation used the immunoSEQ multiplex PCR assay. Held by TCRdb, this immuneACCESS table contains in-frame sequences only and omits some clones. Under half of the omission traces to an unresolved V gene where checked; the cause of the rest is unknown. The sample contains 23,000 or so clones, 70% to 90% of them found a single time. 9.4% of the sample is held by the ten biggest clonotypes. Material: peripheral blood mononuclear cells, obtained before any cancer treatment. Source of these receptors: a woman aged 35 to 69 with stage III lung adenocarcinoma.

V is TRBV2 and J is TRBJ1-1; 7 nucleotides match TRBD1. The CDR3 has 15 residues. Germline CDR1 reads SNHLY; CDR2 reads FYNNEI. V was clipped by 1 base and J by 1 base; unmatched bases: 3. CDR3 in amino acids: CASSEGTGWNTEAFF. The DNA of the CDR3 is TGTGCCAGCAGTGAAGGGACAGGTTGGAACACTGAAGCTTTCTTT.

This chain's CDR3 is CASSVVGRGLLSNEQFF. The CDR3 DNA follows: TGTGCCAGCAGCGTAGTAGGACGGGGGCTATTAAGCAATGAGCAGTTCTTC. The chain uses TRBV9 and TRBJ2-1; either TRBD1 or TRBD2 may fit D (6 bases each). This CDR3 has 17 residues. Trimming took off 0 bases at V and 6 bases at J, with 19 bases between the two ends. CDR1 is SGDLS and CDR2 is YYNGEE in the germline V gene. Using reference TRBV9 and TRBJ2-1 for the parts outside the CDR3, the full variable domain is DSGVTQTPKHLITATGQRVTLRCSPRSGDLSVYWYQQSLDQGLQFLIQYYNGEERAKGNILERFSAQQFPDLHSELNLSSLELGDSALYFCASSVVGRGLLSNEQFFGPGTRLTVL.

The chain carries TRBV7-2 and TRBJ1-1; TRBD1 might be the D (5 bases). Between the trimmed V and J ends, which lost 6 bases and 1 base, there was a span of 12 bases. This CDR3 is built from 14 residues. Looked up from germline, CDR1 is SGHTA and CDR2 is FQGNSA. Written as DNA, the CDR3 is TGTGCCAGCAGGAAAATGGGGGGGAACACTGAAGCTTTCTTT. Translation gives CASRKMGGNTEAFF.

This rearrangement joins TRBV5-1 to TRBJ1-2; D possibly corresponds to TRBD1 (6 bases). V was shortened by 7 bases and J by 6 bases, with 16 bases between the two germline ends. This CDR3 is built from 13 residues. Germline CDR1 reads SGHRS; CDR2 reads YFSETQ. The CDR3 sequence is CASRGGAGDGYTF. The CDR3 DNA sequence: TGCGCCAGCCGCGGGGGCGCCGGGGATGGCTACACCTTC.

The gene calls are TRBV2 and TRBJ2-1; D possibly corresponds to TRBD2 (6 bases). CDR1 and CDR2 from the germline V gene are SNHLY and FYNNEI. V dropped 8 bases and J dropped 1 base, with 9 bases sitting between them. CDR3 length: 13 amino acids. The CDR3 nucleotides read TGTGCCAGCTCTAGCGAATCCTACAATGAGCAGTTCTTC. Translation gives CASSSESYNEQFF.

V is TRBV7-3 and J is TRBJ2-3, with TRBD1 identical over 8 bases. Unmatched junction bases numbered 4, after V lost 6 bases and J lost 5 bases. Germline V gene sequence: CDR1 SGHTA, CDR2 FQGTGA. The CDR3 runs 13 residues. CDR3 amino acids: CASSPGGEDTQYF. The CDR3 DNA reads as TGTGCCAGCAGTCCAGGGGGCGAAGATACGCAGTATTTT.

This sequence joins TRBV9 and TRBJ1-3; D perhaps matches TRBD1 (5 bases). This CDR3 comprises 19 residues. V lost 0 bases to trimming and J lost 0 bases, with 19 bases between them. In germline, CDR1 is SGDLS, CDR2 YYNGEE. The CDR3 region has the DNA TGTGCCAGCAGCGTAGCGGGGGGAGGGACGGAGCTCTCTGGAAACACCATATATTTT. Its protein is CASSVAGGGTELSGNTIYF.

This chain connects TRBV28 to TRBJ1-4; the match to TRBD1 covers 8 bases. The CDR3 extends over 14 amino acids. V lost 8 bases, J lost 6 bases, and 8 bases stayed unmatched. CDR1 and CDR2 (germline): MDHEN, SYDVKM. This CDR3 is CASGNRGGDEKLFF. CDR3 coding DNA: TGTGCCAGCGGTAACAGGGGGGGCGATGAAAAACTGTTTTTT.

The chain couples TRBV10-1 to TRBJ2-1; 7 bases match TRBD1. CDR1 is WNHNN, CDR2 SYGVQD, per germline (reference sequence). The V and J ends lost 6 bases and 7 bases, in that order; junction bases with no gene match: 12. The CDR3 extends over 15 amino acids. CDR3 coding DNA: TGCGCCAGCAGCCCGACAGGGTTGGATGCAAATGAGCAGTTCTTC. Amino acid sequence: CASSPTGLDANEQFF.

This clone was detected once. The V call is TRBV27, the J call TRBJ2-5; D unclear. Germline-derived CDR1 and CDR2 are MNHEY and SMNVEV (reference sequence). Trimming cost V 2 bases and J 7 bases, with 11 bases left between them. CDR3 length: 13 amino acids. The CDR3 loop is CASSLMGLGTQYF. The CDR3 DNA reads TGTGCCAGCAGTTTAATGGGTTTAGGGACCCAGTACTTC.

As DNA, the CDR3 is TGTGCCAGCAGCCCATCGGGCCAGATTTACACAGATACGCAGTATTTT. Protein product: CASSPSGQIYTDTQYF. The chain joins TRBV9 to TRBJ2-3; D is undetermined. The CDR3 extends over 16 amino acids. Per the germline V gene, CDR1 is SGDLS and CDR2 is YYNGEE. V shed 4 bases and J shed 2 bases, with 17 bases lying between them. Full variable domain (rest looked up from reference TRBV9 and TRBJ2-3): DSGVTQTPKHLITATGQRVTLRCSPRSGDLSVYWYQQSLDQGLQFLIQYYNGEERAKGNILERFSAQQFPDLHSELNLSSLELGDSALYFCASSPSGQIYTDTQYFGPGTRLTVL.

The V gene is TRBV6-5, the J gene TRBJ2-7; 8 bases are a match to TRBD1. This CDR3 spans 14 amino acids. V shed 6 bases and J 0 bases; nucleotides not matched to a gene: 4. Germline V lookup: CDR1 MNHEY, CDR2 SVGAGI. CDR3 sequence: CASSRDRSSYEQYF. DNA for the CDR3: TGTGCCAGCAGCCGGGACAGGAGCTCCTACGAGCAGTACTTC.

The chain uses TRBV11-2 and TRBJ1-1, with D possibly matching TRBD1 (5 bases). Trimming shortened V by 5 bases and J by 0 bases, and 13 bases separated the two germline ends. This CDR3 is built from 15 residues. Germline V gene lookup returns CDR1 SGHAT and CDR2 FQNNGV. This chain's CDR3 is CASSPPGTVNTEAFF. CDR3 nucleotides: TGTGCCAGCAGCCCCCCCGGGACCGTGAACACTGAAGCTTTCTTT.

This chain connects TRBV7-2 to TRBJ2-1; D is perhaps TRBD1 (6 bases). The CDR3 length is 15 residues. The germline CDR1 and CDR2 sequences are SGHTA and FQGNSA. V gave up 6 bases and J gave up 0 bases, with 12 bases separating them. The CDR3 bases are TGTGCCAGCAGTTTGCAGGGGAGCTCCTACAATGAGCAGTTCTTC. Translating it yields CASSLQGSSYNEQFF.

The chain is built from TRBV19 and TRBJ1-2; 7 nucleotides agree with TRBD1. V lost 9 bases to trimming and J lost 3 bases; unmatched junction nucleotides: 10. This CDR3 spans 14 amino acids. Germline values: CDR1 LNHDA, CDR2 SQIVND (reference sequence). The DNA for the CDR3 is TGTGCCAGCAAAACACAGGGGTTGGACTATGGCTACACCTTC. It yields the protein CASKTQGLDYGYTF.